This entry describes one T cell receptor beta chain. There is no known antigen for this receptor. No quality values exist for individual bases; no much larger clone is one base distant. There are 14 amino acids in the CDR3, from cysteine to phenylalanine inclusive. The read is trimmed to its CDR3 DNA, 42 bases read in frame from base 1. The CDR1 and CDR2 encoded by the germline V gene (reference sequence) are GTSNPN and SVGIG. Trimming takes 3 bases off V and 6 bases off J; junction bases not matched to a gene: 9. TCRbeta CDR3 regions were amplified from genomic DNA by means of the immunoSEQ Assay, a bias-controlled multiplex PCR. In the authors' own workflow: The number of nucleated cells in each sample was estimated by amplification of reference gene primers within the assay. Sequence reads were collapsed and filtered to measure the absolute abundance of every unique TCRbeta CDR3 rearrangement. For each sample, productive Simpson clonality was calculated as the square root of Simpson's diversity index over productive rearrangements. This is the immuneACCESS table as TCRdb keeps it, with only in-frame sequences that have V and J called. A part of the clones is gone; compared with another copy, unresolved V genes explain less than half, and the rest is unexplained. The V and J calls and clone size were taken over from that table, and D and trimming were inferred from the DNA. Within this sample are some 180,000 clones, with nearly 90% of them counted one time only. The top ten clonotypes cover about 0.58% of the sample.

This record comes from a study of blood T cell repertoires in COVID-19 (TCRdb year 2020). Regarding the complete study: The collaborator samples originated in the United States, Italy and Spain and spanned the acute and convalescent phases of COVID-19. The material from the prospective study consisted of cDNA or gDNA derived from T cells, B-cell-depleted T cells, or PBMCs. Deeply sampled blood TCRbeta repertoires from subjects exposed to, actively infected with, or recovered from COVID-19 were included in the dataset. The repertoires were made available in a free public database intended to serve as a resource for research on the immune response to SARS-CoV-2. Samples were obtained from the ongoing ImmuneRACE study (first 160 participants) and from over 1,000 subjects provided by 6 global collaborators. The sample metadata nearly always contained a de-identified subject ID, COVID-19 status, age in years and sex. Where available, HLA class I and class II types were taken from metadata supplied by the sample provider and were not determined by assay-based typing.

Whole blood was collected in K2EDTA tubes by collaborating institutions according to the institutions' own protocols. For TCRbeta analysis, collaborators shipped samples in one of three forms: frozen whole blood, isolated PBMCs, or DNA extracted from either of those sample types. The research as a whole found: The amount of clinical and demographic metadata varied by source and participant and was provided uncurated.

The chain is encoded by TRBV30 joined to TRBJ2-7, with 9 bases in between that match TRBD1. Sequenced input: peripheral blood. This sequence originates from a man aged 50-60 years with acute or convalescent COVID-19. The CDR3: CAWSHLGTGFEQYF. The nucleotide sequence is TGTGCCTGGAGCCACCTCGGGACAGGGTTCGAGCAGTACTTC.